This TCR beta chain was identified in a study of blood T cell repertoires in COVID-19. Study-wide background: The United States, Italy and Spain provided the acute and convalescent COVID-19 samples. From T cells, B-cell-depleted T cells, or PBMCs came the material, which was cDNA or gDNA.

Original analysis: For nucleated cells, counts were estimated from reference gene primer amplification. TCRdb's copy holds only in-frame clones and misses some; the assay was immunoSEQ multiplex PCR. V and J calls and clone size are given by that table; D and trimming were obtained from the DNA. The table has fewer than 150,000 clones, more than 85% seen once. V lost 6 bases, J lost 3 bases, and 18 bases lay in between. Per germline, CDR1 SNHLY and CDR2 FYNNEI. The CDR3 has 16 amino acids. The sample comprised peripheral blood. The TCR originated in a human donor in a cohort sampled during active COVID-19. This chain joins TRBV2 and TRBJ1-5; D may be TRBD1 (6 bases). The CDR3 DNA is TGTGCCAGCAGGGTATTACCTCAGGGGACCAATCAGCCCCAGCATTTT. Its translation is CASRVLPQGTNQPQHF.